A selection of T cell receptor beta chains follows, all from one sample in a study of blood T cell repertoires in COVID-19. TCRdb's copy holds only in-frame clones and misses some; the assay was immunoSEQ multiplex PCR. Of some 380,000 clones listed, nearly 90% are singletons. Sequencing was carried out using peripheral blood. The receptors originated from a man in his late teens or twenties with active or convalescent COVID-19. The conserved cysteine and the conserved F or W are not part of the CDR3 here.

v_call	j_call	cdr3_aa
TRBV11-3	TRBJ2-3	ASSQAGGRAADTQY
TRBV27	TRBJ1-5	ASSPQGENQPQH
TRBV7-8	TRBJ1-3	ASSLAERSGNTIY
TRBV19	TRBJ1-1	ASSIQGGTEAF
TRBV9	TRBJ2-7	ASSGGGLEQY
TRBV3-1/TRBV3-2	TRBJ2-1	ASSQGTGNEQF
TRBV5-5	TRBJ1-1	ASSKDSMNTEAF
TRBV7-9	TRBJ2-2	ASSSTRGFPGELF
TRBV5-6	TRBJ1-1	ASSLTGGVEAF
TRBV3-1/TRBV3-2	TRBJ2-4	ASSRSRDRGLAKNIQY
TRBV11-2	TRBJ1-6	ASSLVGGANSPLH
TRBV24-1	TRBJ2-1	ATSDLRQAMGDEQF
TRBV4-3	TRBJ2-5	ASSPNLRETQY
TRBV27	TRBJ1-1	ASSWGGPTEAF
TRBV7-9	TRBJ2-3	ASRGQEGTDTQY
TRBV25-1	TRBJ1-4	ASSTIQGGRFGEKLF
TRBV6-5	TRBJ2-2	ASSYGQGVNTGELF
TRBV28	TRBJ1-5	ASTERYSNQPQH
TRBV28	TRBJ1-2	ASSLFIRGGEYGYT
TRBV7-3	TRBJ2-7	ASSPGGRDEQY
TRBV27	TRBJ2-7	ASSQETGETYEQY
TRBV20-1	TRBJ2-5	SAWTEETQY
TRBV12-3/TRBV12-4	TRBJ1-5	ASTIGGVQPQH
TRBV18	TRBJ2-7	ASSPLLAGYYEQY
TRBV2	TRBJ1-6	ASRQGENSPLH
TRBV19	TRBJ1-5	ASSIDEKGNQPQH
TRBV6-2/TRBV6-3	TRBJ1-2	ASSRPSGGNYGYT
TRBV29-1	TRBJ2-5	SVREYQETQY
TRBV7-6	TRBJ1-1	ASSSEAGVGSTEAF
TRBV15	TRBJ1-4	ATSRDTRTPGNEKLF
TRBV7-2	TRBJ2-1	ASSSQRAAASSYNEQF
TRBV24-1	TRBJ1-1	ATSKQGATEAF
TRBV21-1	TRBJ2-5	ASSRTSGRETQY
TRBV4-2	TRBJ1-2	ASSLVPGQENYGYT
TRBV12-3/TRBV12-4	TRBJ2-2	ASSWTGSGELF
TRBV19	TRBJ2-7	ASSIRNRGAKQY
TRBV5-1	TRBJ2-3	ASSLVQGPDTQY
TRBV19	TRBJ1-5	ASSPPFGQIAQH
TRBV7-6	TRBJ2-5	ASSLPGGETQY
TRBV30	TRBJ1-6	AWTSEGSYNSPLH
TRBV5-1	TRBJ2-1	ASSFPANEQF
TRBV6-1	TRBJ1-5	ASSEIGLGQPQH
TRBV7-2	TRBJ2-1	ASSLPPLGLYNEQF
TRBV9	TRBJ1-1	ASRSGGGEAF
TRBV5-1	TRBJ2-7	ASSNKYEQY
TRBV6-5	TRBJ2-5	ASSYPLSGRETQY